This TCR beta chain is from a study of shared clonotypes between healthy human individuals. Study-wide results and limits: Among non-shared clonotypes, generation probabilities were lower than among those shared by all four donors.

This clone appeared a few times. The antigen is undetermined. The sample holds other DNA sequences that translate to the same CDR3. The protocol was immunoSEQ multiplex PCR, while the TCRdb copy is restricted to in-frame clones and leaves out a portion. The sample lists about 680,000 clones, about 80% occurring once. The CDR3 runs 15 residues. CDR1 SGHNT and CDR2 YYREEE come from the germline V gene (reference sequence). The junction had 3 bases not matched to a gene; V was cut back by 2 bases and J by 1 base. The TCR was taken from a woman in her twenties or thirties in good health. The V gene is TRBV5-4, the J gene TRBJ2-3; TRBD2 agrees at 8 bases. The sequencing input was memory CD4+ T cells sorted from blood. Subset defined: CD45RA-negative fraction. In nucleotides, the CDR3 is TGTGCCAGCAGCTTAGCGGGAGCGGGCACAGATACGCAGTATTTT. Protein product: CASSLAGAGTDTQYF.